This T cell receptor beta chain was retrieved from a study of T cell repertoires in aging, cancer and after chemotherapy. Background on the study: About 8.8 million TCR reads were in the whole dataset.

As concerns this clonotype: Antigen specificity is unknown.

Study-level points and caveats: Compared with age-matched healthy donors, untreated hematological or solid cancer patients showed higher blood TCR clonality.

In germline, CDR1 is MNHEY, CDR2 SVGEGT. The CDR3 runs to 12 residues. TRB rearrangements spanning V, D and J were amplified using mixed TRB-A/B primers. Using its own MiXCR run on the multiplex PCR reads, TCRdb lists one record per CDR3 protein. Counted here are some 9,700 distinct CDR3 sequences, approximately 33% occurring once; the ten biggest clones make up around 13%. The template was genomic DNA from peripheral blood, not RNA. Sequenced input: blood. This chain connects TRBV6-2 or TRBV6-3 to TRBJ2-5, with D perhaps being TRBD1 or TRBD2 (5 bases each). The J call may be mistaken, given a closer DNA end match to TRBJ2-7. This sequence was found in a human donor in good health. The donor label of this sample is uncertain. The CDR3 loop is CAIRDGTYEQYF. DNA for the CDR3: TGTGCCATCCGGGACGGGACCTACGAGCAGTACTTC.